These 30 T cell receptor beta chains were all obtained from the same sample, sequenced in a study of persistence of HIV-infected CD4 T cells. No antigen has been assigned to these receptors. An overlapping HIV-1 Gag peptide pool stimulated these cells at about 1 ug/peptide/mL. Sorted nonresponding memory CD4+ T cells were CD40L-negative, CD69-negative, CD45RO-high. The libraries were made with immunoSEQ version 4 in survey mode. Profiled with immunoSEQ multiplex PCR; TCRdb holds only in-frame clones, not every one. Seen here are around 39,000 clones, 75% to 90% observed once, and the top ten hold just under 1%. The material was cultured CD4+ T cells from PBMCs, obtained from a patient who received antiretroviral therapy. The receptor set was obtained from an adult with HIV. The donor label of this sample is uncertain.

The chain couples TRBV10-3 to TRBJ2-3, with TRBD2 identical over 8 bases. CDR3 size: 13 residues. The germline gives CDR1 ENHRY, CDR2 SYGVKD. With V trimmed by 7 bases and J by 5 bases, 5 bases remained unmatched. The CDR3, as DNA: TGTGCCATCACCGGGGGGGCAGGAGATACGCAGTATTTT. The encoded protein is CAITGGAGDTQYF.

The chain combines TRBV14 with TRBJ2-7; weak D call: TRBD1 (6 bases). This CDR3 has 15 amino acids. With 3 bases removed from V and 2 bases from J, the gap between germline ends came to 14 bases. Germline CDR1 and CDR2: SGHDN and FVKESK. CDR3 nucleotides: TGTGCCAGCAGCCATCTCGATAGACAGGCCTACGAGCAGTACTTC. Translation gives CASSHLDRQAYEQYF.

This chain links TRBV14 with TRBJ1-2; D remains unclear. CDR1 is SGHDN and CDR2 is FVKESK in the germline V gene. V gave up 2 bases and J gave up 5 bases, with 9 bases separating them. The CDR3 is made up of 13 amino acids. The CDR3 nucleotides read TGTGCCAGCAGCCAAATAAACGGATATGGCTACACCTTC. Residues: CASSQINGYGYTF.

To note about this clone: Within the sample, other DNA sequences also encode this same CDR3. V and J are TRBV6-5 and TRBJ1-6; no definite D call. The CDR3 has 13 residues. Trimming removed 6 bases from V and 3 bases from J, with 6 bases in between. Germline lookup yields CDR1 MNHEY and CDR2 SVGAGI. Here the CDR3 DNA reads TGTGCCAGCAGGGAGGGCTATAATTCACCCCTCCACTTT. Translating gives CASREGYNSPLHF.

V and J are TRBV14 and TRBJ2-7, with 8 bases fitting TRBD2. The CDR3 is 13 amino acids. Per germline, CDR1 SGHDN and CDR2 FVKESK. Unmatched junction bases numbered 2, after V lost 4 bases and J lost 3 bases. The CDR3 sequence: CASSRGLGYEQYF. The CDR3, as DNA: TGTGCCAGCAGCCGGGGACTAGGCTACGAGCAGTACTTC. Looking up the rest from reference TRBV14 and TRBJ2-7 gives the full variable domain: EAGVTQFPSHSVIEKGQTVTLRCDPISGHDNLYWYRRVMGKEIKFLLHFVKESKQDESGMPNNRFLAERTGGTYSTLKVQPAELEDSGVYFCASSRGLGYEQYFGPGTRLTVT.

The gene calls are TRBV5-6 and TRBJ1-2; no reliable D call. Trimming removed 0 bases from V and 0 bases from J, with 21 bases in between. The CDR3 spans 19 residues. Per germline, CDR1 SGHDT and CDR2 YYEEEE. The CDR3 sequence: CASSLESLFGPRANYGYTF. The CDR3, as DNA: TGTGCCAGCAGCTTGGAATCTCTTTTTGGGCCACGGGCTAACTATGGCTACACCTTC.

J is TRBJ1-2 and V is TRBV5-1, with D perhaps TRBD1 (5 bases). The CDR3 consists of 16 residues. The germline CDR1 and CDR2 sequences are SGHRS and YFSETQ. Trimming shortened V by 0 bases and J by 1 base, and 13 bases separated the two germline ends. CDR3 amino acids: CASSLGPTEYNYGYTF. The CDR3 bases are TGCGCCAGCAGCTTGGGACCGACAGAGTATAACTATGGCTACACCTTC.

The chain joins TRBV5-1 to TRBJ1-1, with 12 bases that match TRBD1. The germline V gene encodes CDR1 SGHRS and CDR2 YFSETQ. The CDR3 sequence is 15 residues long. The J segment lost 4 bases and the V segment lost 4 bases, leaving 5 bases of the junction unmatched. The CDR3 here is CASSIQGQGATEAFF. For the CDR3, the DNA is TGCGCCAGCAGCATACAGGGACAGGGGGCCACTGAAGCTTTCTTT.

This chain joins TRBV27 and TRBJ1-2, with 7 bases lining up with TRBD1. The CDR3 extends over 13 amino acids. Germline V gene sequence: CDR1 MNHEY, CDR2 SMNVEV (reference sequence). V lost 4 bases, J lost 7 bases, and 6 bases stayed unmatched. In nucleotides, the CDR3 is TGTGCCAGCAGTTCCGACAGGGTTTTTGGCTACACCTTC. This encodes CASSSDRVFGYTF.

Here the CDR3 DNA reads TGTGCCAGCAGCTTAGATTGGGGCGATGAGCAGTTCTTC. This gives the protein CASSLDWGDEQFF. J is TRBJ2-1 and V is TRBV11-3; possible D gene TRBD1, 5 bases. The V end lost 0 bases, the J end lost 8 bases, and 8 bases lay between the germline ends. Germline assignment: CDR1 SGHNT and CDR2 YENEEA. The CDR3 is 13 amino acids.

The chain uses TRBV18 and TRBJ2-1, with 10 nucleotides matching TRBD2. This CDR3 is built from 16 residues. Germline trimming cut 6 bases from V and 1 base from J; bases unmatched to any gene: 6. The germline gives CDR1 KGHSH, CDR2 LQKENI. CDR3 in DNA: TGTGCCAGCTCCCCCCGAGCGGGGGGGTCCTACAATGAGCAGTTCTTC. This translates into CASSPRAGGSYNEQFF.

The table lists this clone with a few counts. The chain joins TRBV4-1 to TRBJ1-5; weak D call: TRBD1 (6 bases). Germline CDR1 and CDR2: MGHRA and YSYEKL. V lost 7 bases to trimming and J lost 7 bases, with 23 bases between them. The CDR3 is made up of 16 amino acids. The CDR3 spells CASTRGGSLSGQPQHF. Here the CDR3 DNA reads TGCGCCAGCACCCGAGGGGGGTCCTTAAGTGGACAGCCCCAGCATTTT.

V and J are TRBV30 and TRBJ2-4, with a tentative D call TRBD2 (5 bases). Trimming cost V 5 bases and J 3 bases, with 11 bases left between them. The CDR3 is made up of 13 amino acids. The germline V gene encodes CDR1 GTSNPN and CDR2 SVGIG (reference sequence). The chain's CDR3 is CAWLLAGKNIQYF. Here the CDR3 DNA reads TGTGCCTGGTTGCTAGCAGGCAAAAACATTCAGTACTTC.

This clone was seen only once. The J gene is TRBJ2-1, the V gene TRBV7-3; TRBD2 aligns across 7 bases. Germline V gene sequence: CDR1 SGHTA, CDR2 FQGTGA. The trim removed 5 bases at V and 10 bases at J, leaving 17 bases unmatched. CDR3 length: 16 residues. CDR3 sequence (DNA): TGTGCCAGCAGCCCAAACGGGGGGACGACGGGCTCCGAGCAGTTCTTC. This gives the protein CASSPNGGTTGSEQFF. Drawing the rest from reference TRBV7-3 and TRBJ2-1, the complete variable domain is GAGVSQTPSNKVTEKGKYVELRCDPISGHTALYWYRQSLGQGPEFLIYFQGTGAADDSGLPNDRFFAVRPEGSVSTLKIQRTERGDSAVYLCASSPNGGTTGSEQFFGPGTRLTVL.

The rearrangement joins TRBV18 to TRBJ1-4; 8 nucleotides align to TRBD1. CDR3 length equals 13 residues. V shed 8 bases, J shed 6 bases, and the junction held 5 bases outside the gene matches. Germline CDR1 is KGHSH and CDR2 is LQKENI. The CDR3 loop reads CASQGQVDEKLFF. In DNA, the CDR3 is TGTGCCAGCCAGGGACAGGTGGATGAAAAACTGTTTTTT.

This chain links TRBV5-1 with TRBJ1-5, with D possibly TRBD1 on 5 matching bases. Germline assignment: CDR1 SGHRS and CDR2 YFSETQ. The V and J ends lost 4 bases and 7 bases respectively, with 12 bases between them. The CDR3 is 13 residues long. The DNA for the CDR3 is TGCGCCAGCAGCGAAGGGGCGGACCAGCCCCAGCATTTT. This translates into CASSEGADQPQHF.

This CDR3 reads CAWRPGTGRETQYF. In DNA form, the CDR3 reads TGTGCCTGGAGGCCCGGGACAGGGAGAGAGACCCAGTACTTC. The V gene is TRBV30, the J gene TRBJ2-5; 9 bases line up with TRBD1. V was clipped by 3 bases and J by 4 bases; unmatched bases: 6. In germline, CDR1 is GTSNPN, CDR2 SVGIG (reference sequence). The CDR3 has 14 residues.

The chain combines TRBV5-1 with TRBJ2-7; 10 positions agree with TRBD2. The CDR3 contains 16 residues. Germline lookup yields CDR1 SGHRS and CDR2 YFSETQ. V lost 0 bases, J lost 6 bases, and 9 bases stayed unmatched. CDR3 nucleotide sequence: TGCGCCAGCAGCTTGGTAAGCGGGGGGGCCTTAGGCGAGCAGTACTTC. Amino acid sequence: CASSLVSGGALGEQYF.

This clone was counted between two and nine times. The chain uses TRBV7-3 and TRBJ2-1; D remains unclear. The CDR3 sequence is 13 residues long. CDR1 is SGHTA and CDR2 is FQGTGA in the germline V gene. With 2 bases removed from V and 5 bases from J, the gap between germline ends came to 7 bases. This chain's CDR3 is CASSLPPHNEQFF. In DNA, the CDR3 is TGTGCCAGCAGCTTACCTCCCCACAATGAGCAGTTCTTC.

This clone came up once. Here the CDR3 DNA reads TGTGCCAGCAGCGTCCAGAGCGTTGAGACCCAGTACTTC. Residues: CASSVQSVETQYF. The rearrangement joins TRBV3-1 (or the pseudogene TRBV3-2) to TRBJ2-5, with no clear D. With 5 bases removed from V and 5 bases from J, the gap between germline ends came to 12 bases. The CDR3 is 13 amino acids. Germline values: CDR1 LGHDT, CDR2 YNNKEL (reference sequence).

This clone has a handful of counts. The chain combines TRBV7-9 with TRBJ1-4; no definite D call. Germline CDR1 SEHNR, CDR2 FQNEAQ (reference sequence). CDR3 length: 14 amino acids. V shed 6 bases and J shed 11 bases, with 19 bases lying between them. In nucleotides, the CDR3 is TGTGCCAGCAGTTCAGTAGGCCAGGTGGTGAAACTGTTTTTT. Protein: CASSSVGQVVKLFF.

The rearrangement links TRBV5-1 to TRBJ1-1; D is ambiguous. V shed 0 bases and J shed 1 base, with 10 bases lying between them. CDR1 is SGHRS, CDR2 YFSETQ, per germline. The CDR3 is made up of 15 amino acids. The CDR3 reads CASSLDGRPNTEAFF. DNA for the CDR3: TGCGCCAGCAGCTTGGATGGCAGGCCGAACACTGAAGCTTTCTTT. The variable domain in full, with the rest retrieved from reference TRBV5-1 and TRBJ1-1, is KAGVTQTPRYLIKTRGQQVTLSCSPISGHRSVSWYQQTPGQGLQFLFEYFSETQRNKGNFPGRFSGRQFSNSRSEMNVSTLELGDSALYLCASSLDGRPNTEAFFGQGTRLTVV.

The chain has TRBV9 and TRBJ2-1; D uncertain. This CDR3 spans 16 amino acids. Trimming cost V 1 base and J 5 bases, with 16 bases left between them. Germline loops: CDR1 SGDLS, CDR2 YYNGEE. CDR3 bases: TGTGCCAGCAGCGTAAGTTCTGGAAGAACTGACAATGAGCAGTTCTTC. It is translated as CASSVSSGRTDNEQFF.

This clone was seen a few times. The rearrangement links TRBV9 to TRBJ2-5, with D perhaps TRBD1 (8 bases). V was trimmed by 4 bases and J by 9 bases, leaving 22 bases between them. Germline assignment: CDR1 SGDLS and CDR2 YYNGEE. This CDR3 has 15 amino acids. CDR3 in amino acids: CASSPQGGALGAQYF. The DNA of the CDR3 is TGTGCCAGCAGCCCACAGGGGGGGGCGTTGGGGGCCCAGTACTTC.

V usage is TRBV5-1 and J usage is TRBJ2-1; 8 bases agree with TRBD2. Looked up from germline, CDR1 is SGHRS and CDR2 is YFSETQ. Losses at the gene ends were 3 bases for V and 10 bases for J; bases not matched to a gene: 12. This CDR3 contains 15 residues. CDR3 residues: CASSSSAGEEEEQFF. The DNA of the CDR3 is TGCGCCAGCAGCTCCTCAGCGGGGGAGGAGGAGGAGCAGTTCTTC.

The chain has TRBV6-5 and TRBJ1-4, with D possibly being TRBD1 (5 bases). Trimming took 0 bases from V and 5 from J, leaving 10 bases between them. CDR1 is MNHEY, CDR2 SVGAGI, per germline. The CDR3 covers 15 residues. The CDR3 DNA reads as TGTGCCAGCAGTTACTCGAGGGGAAAGAATGAAAAACTGTTTTTT. This translates into CASSYSRGKNEKLFF.

The chain employs TRBV15 and TRBJ1-3, with D hard to call. The germline gives CDR1 LNHNV, CDR2 YYDKDF (reference sequence). CDR3 length: 13 residues. V was cut by 8 bases and J by 8 bases, with 16 bases left in between. Here the CDR3 DNA reads TGTGCCACCCAAATGTATCTGGAGGACACCATATATTTT. This encodes CATQMYLEDTIYF.

The chain joins TRBV18 to TRBJ1-1; tentative D call: TRBD1 (6 bases). Trimming stripped 6 bases from V and 3 bases from J, with 26 bases between. The CDR3 length is 18 residues. CDR1 is KGHSH, CDR2 LQKENI, per germline. Written as DNA, the CDR3 is TGTGCCAGCTCCATTCTACCGGGGGGCGGACTGAAGGACACTGAAGCTTTCTTT. Amino acids: CASSILPGGGLKDTEAFF.

This clone was counted a few times. V gene TRBV4-2 combines with J gene TRBJ1-1; D call uncertain. V shed 4 bases and J shed 1 base, with 10 bases lying between them. This CDR3 region has 14 residues. Germline V lookup: CDR1 LGHNA, CDR2 YNFKEQ. The CDR3 nucleotides read TGTGCCAGCAGCCTTAGAGACGGGAACACTGAAGCTTTCTTT. Its protein is CASSLRDGNTEAFF.

The chain couples TRBV4-2 to TRBJ1-1; the match to TRBD1 covers 7 bases. Trimming at V came to 4 bases and at J to 5 bases, leaving 4 bases not matched to a gene. Looked up from germline, CDR1 is LGHNA and CDR2 is YNFKEQ. CDR3 length: 13 amino acids. This CDR3 reads CASSPGGITEAFF. CDR3 DNA: TGTGCCAGCAGCCCAGGGGGAATAACTGAAGCTTTCTTT.